The 2 T cell receptor beta chains below come from one sample, sequenced in a study of blood T cells in healthy people across ages. Alongside a J-beta primer mix, a sample-barcoded 5' primer served in a second PCR lasting about 6 to 12 cycles. TCRdb re-called the 5' RACE reads through MiXCR, storing one row per CDR3 protein. Of fewer than 600,000 distinct CDR3 sequences in the sample, around a quarter were seen once. These same records also appear under a second study, on T cells of mothers and their children.

Sequenced: blood. Receptors originate from a boy aged 2 to 10 in good health.

The rearrangement uses TRBV7-2 and TRBJ2-1; 12 positions match TRBD2. The V gene end was trimmed by 5 bases and the J gene end by 8 bases; junction bases not matched to a gene: 13. CDR3 length equals 17 residues. Per the germline V gene, CDR1 is SGHTA and CDR2 is FQGNSA. The CDR3 loop is CASSLGLAGRFGDEQFF. CDR3 in DNA: TGTGCCAGCAGCCTCGGACTAGCGGGAAGATTTGGGGATGAGCAGTTCTTC.

In this sample, this clonotype turned up many times. The chain links TRBV20-1 to TRBJ2-2; 15 nucleotides align to TRBD2. The germline CDR1 and CDR2 sequences are DFQATT and SNEGSKA (reference sequence). The CDR3 is 15 residues long. The CDR3 DNA reads as TGCAGCATCCTTGGGACTAGCGGGAGGCAAGGGGAGCTGTTTTTT. This encodes CSILGTSGRQGELFF.